The 6 T cell receptor beta chains below come from one sample, sequenced in a study of cytomegalovirus exposure and HLA in healthy donors (dated 2017 in TCRdb). Receptor amplification or capture employed the immunoSEQ multiplex PCR assay. The multiplex PCR relied on a mix of 60 forward primers for TCR Vbeta segments and 13 reverse primers for TCR Jbeta segments. TCRdb provides this immuneACCESS table in a form limited to in-frame rearrangements. Some clones are lacking; in checked studies, under half of them reflect an unresolved V gene, and why the rest are absent is not known. In all, the sample holds some 150,000 clones, and 65% to 85% of those were seen once. Around 3.6% of the sample belongs to the ten largest clones. Source material: PBMCs. These receptors were taken from a male donor in good health and CMV-seronegative.

This clone was recorded once. The V gene is TRBV10-3, the J gene TRBJ2-2; TRBD1 is a possible D gene (6 bases). Trimming stripped 7 bases from V and 5 bases from J, with 17 bases between. Germline V CDR1 and CDR2: ENHRY, SYGVKD. The CDR3 totals 15 residues. CDR3 nucleotide sequence: TGTGCCATCAAAGGCACAGGGCACGAGACCGGGGAGCTGTTTTTT. Amino acids: CAIKGTGHETGELFF.

The sample holds one count of this clone. One end of the junction fails to match germline, which may point to a read error. This chain joins TRBV7-9 and TRBJ1-3, with 11 bases identical to TRBD1. Germline V gene data show CDR1 as SEHNR and CDR2 as FQNEAQ (reference sequence). This CDR3 comprises 16 residues. CDR3 sequence (DNA): TGTTCCAGCAGCCCCTGGGACAGGGGGTCCGGAAACACCATATATTTT. It translates to CSSSPWDRGSGNTIYF.

In this sample, this clone turned up a few times. The CDR3 DNA sequence: TGTGCCAGCAGTGAATCCGGGATTTTAGGAAATCAGCCCCAGCATTTT. Protein product: CASSESGILGNQPQHF. The chain links TRBV25-1 to TRBJ1-5; D remains unclear. The CDR3 contains 16 residues. Germline V lookup: CDR1 MGHDK, CDR2 SYGVNS. Trimming stripped 1 base from V and 4 bases from J, with 14 bases between.

This chain links TRBV29-1 with TRBJ2-1; D may be TRBD2 (6 bases). Germline loops: CDR1 SQVTM, CDR2 ANQGSEA. The CDR3 is 11 amino acids. For the CDR3, the DNA is TGCAGTGACGGGACTTACAATGAGCAGTTCTTC. It yields the protein CSDGTYNEQFF.

The CDR3 loop reads CATSTTGGATDTQYF. The DNA for the CDR3 is TGTGCCACCAGCACGACAGGGGGCGCGACAGATACGCAGTATTTT. This chain connects TRBV15 to TRBJ2-3; 10 nucleotides line up with TRBD1. CDR1 and CDR2 (germline): LNHNV, YYDKDF (reference sequence). This CDR3 has 15 amino acids. V dropped 4 bases and J dropped 3; count of bases not matched to a gene: 4.

The V gene is TRBV19, the J gene TRBJ1-2, with D perhaps TRBD1 (5 bases). Trimming left V 3 bases short and J 5 bases short, with 7 bases between. The length of the CDR3 is 12 residues. The germline gives CDR1 LNHDA, CDR2 SQIVND (reference sequence). This CDR3 reads CASSMEGYGYTF. In nucleotides, the CDR3 is TGTGCCAGTAGTATGGAGGGGTATGGCTACACCTTC.